What follows are 2 T cell receptor beta chains derived from one specimen sequenced in a study of neurological immune-mediated disorders. As for time point: technical triplicate 2. TCRdb re-called the 5' RACE reads through MiXCR, storing one row per CDR3 protein. The sample has about 59,000 distinct CDR3 sequences, less than 25% seen once. The sequenced sample consisted of PBMCs. The receptors here all came from a man aged 60 to 69 with HTLV-1-associated myelopathy (HAM/TSP).

This clonotype was observed a few times. The chain uses TRBV4-1 and TRBJ2-7; D is uncertain. The V end lost 5 bases, the J end lost 5 bases, and 7 bases lay between the germline ends. This CDR3 has 11 amino acids. CDR1 and CDR2 from the germline V gene are MGHRA and YSYEKL. This chain's CDR3 is CASSSFDEQYF. As DNA, the CDR3 is TGCGCCAGCAGCTCTTTCGACGAGCAGTACTTC.

This chain uses TRBV20-1 with TRBJ2-3; D unresolved. The CDR3 totals 12 residues. Between the trimmed V and J ends, which lost 5 bases and 5 bases, there was a span of 11 bases. Germline V gene data show CDR1 as DFQATT and CDR2 as SNEGSKA (reference sequence). CDR3 nucleotide sequence: TGCAGTGCTTACTCGGGTGAAGATACGCAGTATTTT. Translated, it gives CSAYSGEDTQYF.